Here is one T cell receptor beta chain with its context. What it binds is not known. This specimen belongs to a study of blood T cells in healthy people across ages. A sample-barcoded 5' primer and a J-beta primer mix were used in a second PCR of roughly 7 to 11 cycles. A template-switch adaptor containing 12 random nucleotides labeled each cDNA molecule. TCRdb ran MiXCR on the 5' RACE reads and lists one entry per CDR3 protein. The repertoire holds about 830,000 distinct CDR3 sequences, with less than 80% as singletons. Whole-study results and caveats: Strong correlation was found linking TCR beta diversity to naive T cell percentage.

The V end was cut by 2 bases, the J end by 7 bases, with 11 bases between. The CDR3 length is 13 residues. V and J are TRBV12-3 or TRBV12-4 and TRBJ1-2, with D possibly matching TRBD1 (5 bases). This TCR was sampled from a man aged 25 to 45 in good health. Sequencing was carried out using blood. The DNA of the CDR3 is TGTGCCAGCAGTTTAAACTTTGGGGCTGGCTACACCTTC. It translates to CASSLNFGAGYTF.